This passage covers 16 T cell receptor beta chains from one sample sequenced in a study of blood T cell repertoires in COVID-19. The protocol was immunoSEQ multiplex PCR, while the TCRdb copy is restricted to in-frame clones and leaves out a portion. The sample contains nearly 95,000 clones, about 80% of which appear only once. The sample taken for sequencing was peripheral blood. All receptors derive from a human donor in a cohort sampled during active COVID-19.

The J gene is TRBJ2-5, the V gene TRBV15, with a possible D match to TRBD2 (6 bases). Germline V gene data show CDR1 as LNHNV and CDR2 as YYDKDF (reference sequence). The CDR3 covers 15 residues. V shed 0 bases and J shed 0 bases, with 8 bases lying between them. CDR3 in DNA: TGTGCCACCAGCAGAGATGGAGGGTACCAAGAGACCCAGTACTTC. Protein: CATSRDGGYQETQYF.

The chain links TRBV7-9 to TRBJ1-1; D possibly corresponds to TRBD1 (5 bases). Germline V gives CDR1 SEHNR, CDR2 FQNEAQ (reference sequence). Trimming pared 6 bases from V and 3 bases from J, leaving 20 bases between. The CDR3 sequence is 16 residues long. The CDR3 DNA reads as TGTGCCAGCAGTCCAGGACATCCGAGATCGTACACTGAAGCTTTCTTT. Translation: CASSPGHPRSYTEAFF. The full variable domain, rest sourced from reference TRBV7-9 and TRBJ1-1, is DTGVSQNPRHKITKRGQNVTFRCDPISEHNRLYWYRQTLGQGPEFLTYFQNEAQLEKSRLLSDRFSAERPKGSFSTLEIQRTEQGDSAMYLCASSPGHPRSYTEAFFGQGTRLTVV.

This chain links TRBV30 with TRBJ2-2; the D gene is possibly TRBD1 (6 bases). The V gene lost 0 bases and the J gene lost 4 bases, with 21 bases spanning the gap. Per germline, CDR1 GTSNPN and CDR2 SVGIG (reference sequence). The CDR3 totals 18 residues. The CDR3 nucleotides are TGTGCCTGGAGTGTACTGCAGCCGCTCGGGACACGCACCGGGGAGCTGTTTTTT. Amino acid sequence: CAWSVLQPLGTRTGELFF.

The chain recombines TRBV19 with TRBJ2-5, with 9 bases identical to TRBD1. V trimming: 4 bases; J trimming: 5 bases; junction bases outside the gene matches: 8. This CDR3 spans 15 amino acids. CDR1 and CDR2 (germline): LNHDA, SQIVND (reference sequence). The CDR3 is CASSKGTGREETQYF. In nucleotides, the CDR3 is TGTGCCAGTAGTAAGGGGACAGGGAGGGAGGAGACCCAGTACTTC.

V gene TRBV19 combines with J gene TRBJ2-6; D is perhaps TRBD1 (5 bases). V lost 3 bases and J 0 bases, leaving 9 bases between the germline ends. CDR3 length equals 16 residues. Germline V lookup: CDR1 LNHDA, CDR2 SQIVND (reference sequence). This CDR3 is CASSISRGSGANVLTF. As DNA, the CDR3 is TGTGCCAGTAGTATCTCTAGGGGCTCTGGGGCCAACGTCCTGACTTTC.

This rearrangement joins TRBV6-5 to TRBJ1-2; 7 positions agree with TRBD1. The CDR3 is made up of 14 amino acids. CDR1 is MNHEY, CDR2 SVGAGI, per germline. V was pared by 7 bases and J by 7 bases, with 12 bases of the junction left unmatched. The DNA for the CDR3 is TGTGCCAGCACTACAGGGGAACTAGGAGGTGGCTACACCTTC. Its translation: CASTTGELGGGYTF.

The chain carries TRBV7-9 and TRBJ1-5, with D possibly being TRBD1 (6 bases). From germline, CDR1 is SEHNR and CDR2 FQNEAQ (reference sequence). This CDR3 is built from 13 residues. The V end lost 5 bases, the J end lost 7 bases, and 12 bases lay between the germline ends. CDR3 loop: CASSQAGAQPQHF. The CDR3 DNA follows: TGTGCCAGCAGCCAAGCGGGGGCCCAGCCCCAGCATTTT.

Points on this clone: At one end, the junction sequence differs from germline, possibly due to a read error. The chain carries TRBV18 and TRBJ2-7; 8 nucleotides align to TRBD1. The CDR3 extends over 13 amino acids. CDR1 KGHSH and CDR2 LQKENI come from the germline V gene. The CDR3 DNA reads TGTGCCAGCTCACCATCCGCGGGACAGGATAGGGGATTC. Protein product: CASSPSAGQDRGF. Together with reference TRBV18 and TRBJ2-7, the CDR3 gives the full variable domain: NAGVMQNPRHLVRRRGQEARLRCSPMKGHSHVYWYRQLPEEGLKFMVYLQKENIIDESGMPKERFSAEFPKEGPSILRIQQVVRGDSAAYFCASSPSAGQDRGFGPGTRLTVT.

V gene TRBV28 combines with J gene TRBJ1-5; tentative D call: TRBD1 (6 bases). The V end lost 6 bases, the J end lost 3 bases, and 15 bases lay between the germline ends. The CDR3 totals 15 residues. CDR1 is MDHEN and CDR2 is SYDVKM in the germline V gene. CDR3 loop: CASRNNRVHNQPQHF. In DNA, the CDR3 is TGTGCCAGCAGGAACAACAGGGTTCACAATCAGCCCCAGCATTTT.

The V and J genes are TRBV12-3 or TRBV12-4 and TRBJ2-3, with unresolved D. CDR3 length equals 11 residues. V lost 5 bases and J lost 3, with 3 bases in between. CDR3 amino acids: CASSHTDTQYF. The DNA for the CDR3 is TGTGCCAGCAGTCATACAGATACGCAGTATTTT.

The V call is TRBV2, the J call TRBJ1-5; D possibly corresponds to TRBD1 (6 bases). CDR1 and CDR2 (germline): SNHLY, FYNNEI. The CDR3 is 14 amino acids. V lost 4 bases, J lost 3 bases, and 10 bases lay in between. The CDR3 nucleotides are TGTGCCAGCAGTGTTGGGACAAACAATCAGCCCCAGCATTTT. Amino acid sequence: CASSVGTNNQPQHF.

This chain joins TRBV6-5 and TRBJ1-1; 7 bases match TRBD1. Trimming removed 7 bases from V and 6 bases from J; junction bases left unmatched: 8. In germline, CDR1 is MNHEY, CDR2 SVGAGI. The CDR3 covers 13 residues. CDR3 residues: CASTTATGAEAFF. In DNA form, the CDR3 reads TGTGCCAGCACGACGGCCACAGGGGCTGAAGCTTTCTTT.

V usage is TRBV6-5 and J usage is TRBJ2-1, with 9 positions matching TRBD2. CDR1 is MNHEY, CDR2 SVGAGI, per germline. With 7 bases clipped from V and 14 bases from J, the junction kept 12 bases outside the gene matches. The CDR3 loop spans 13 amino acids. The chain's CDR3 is CASMAGGPTGEFF. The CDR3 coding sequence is TGTGCCAGCATGGCGGGAGGGCCTACCGGGGAGTTCTTC.

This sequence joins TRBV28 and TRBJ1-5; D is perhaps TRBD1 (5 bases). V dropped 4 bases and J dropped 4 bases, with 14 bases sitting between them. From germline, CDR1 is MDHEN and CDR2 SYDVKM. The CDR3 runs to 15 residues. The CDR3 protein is CASSSTAGLNQPQHF. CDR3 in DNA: TGTGCCAGCAGTTCGACCGCGGGACTGAATCAGCCCCAGCATTTT.

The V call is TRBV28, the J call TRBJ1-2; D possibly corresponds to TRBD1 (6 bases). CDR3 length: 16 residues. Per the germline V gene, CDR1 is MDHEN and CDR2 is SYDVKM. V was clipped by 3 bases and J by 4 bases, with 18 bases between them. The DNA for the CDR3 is TGTGCCAGCAGTTTGGGGACACCAGCTCGAGTCTATGGCTACACCTTC. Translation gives CASSLGTPARVYGYTF.

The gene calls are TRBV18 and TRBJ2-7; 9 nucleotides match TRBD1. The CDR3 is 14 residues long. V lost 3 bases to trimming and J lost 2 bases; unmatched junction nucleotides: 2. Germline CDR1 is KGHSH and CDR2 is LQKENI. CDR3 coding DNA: TGTGCCAGCTCACCGCGACAGGGGGCCTACGAGCAGTACTTC. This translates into CASSPRQGAYEQYF.